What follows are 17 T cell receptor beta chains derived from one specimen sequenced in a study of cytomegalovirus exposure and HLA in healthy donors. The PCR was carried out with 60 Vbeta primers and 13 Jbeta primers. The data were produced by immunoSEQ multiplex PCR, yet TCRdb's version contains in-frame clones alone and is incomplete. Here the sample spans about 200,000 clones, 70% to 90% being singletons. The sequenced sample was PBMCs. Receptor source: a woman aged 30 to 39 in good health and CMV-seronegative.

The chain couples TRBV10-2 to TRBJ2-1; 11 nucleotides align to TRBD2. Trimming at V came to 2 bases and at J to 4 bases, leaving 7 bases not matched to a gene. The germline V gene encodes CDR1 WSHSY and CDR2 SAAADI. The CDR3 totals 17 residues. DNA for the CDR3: TGCGCCAGCAGTGAGATTAGCGGGAGGGCTAGGTACAATGAGCAGTTCTTC. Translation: CASSEISGRARYNEQFF.

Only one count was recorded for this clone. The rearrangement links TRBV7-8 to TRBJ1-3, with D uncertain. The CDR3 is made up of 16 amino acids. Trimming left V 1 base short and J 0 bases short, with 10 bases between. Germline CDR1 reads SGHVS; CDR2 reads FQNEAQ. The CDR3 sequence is CASSLVGGSSGNTIYF. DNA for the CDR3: TGTGCCAGCAGCTTAGTGGGAGGCTCCTCTGGAAACACCATATATTTT. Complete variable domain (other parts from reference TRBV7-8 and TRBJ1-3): GAGVSQSPRYKVAKRGQDVALRCDPISGHVSLFWYQQALGQGPEFLTYFQNEAQLDKSGLPSDRFFAERPEGSVSTLKIQRTQQEDSAVYLCASSLVGGSSGNTIYFGEGSWLTVV.

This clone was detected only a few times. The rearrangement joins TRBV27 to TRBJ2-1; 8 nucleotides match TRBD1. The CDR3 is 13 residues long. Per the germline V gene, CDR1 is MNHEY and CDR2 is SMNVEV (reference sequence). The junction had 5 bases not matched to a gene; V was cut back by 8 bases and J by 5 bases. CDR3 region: CASGRTGNNEQFF. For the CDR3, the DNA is TGTGCCAGCGGGCGGACAGGGAACAATGAGCAGTTCTTC.

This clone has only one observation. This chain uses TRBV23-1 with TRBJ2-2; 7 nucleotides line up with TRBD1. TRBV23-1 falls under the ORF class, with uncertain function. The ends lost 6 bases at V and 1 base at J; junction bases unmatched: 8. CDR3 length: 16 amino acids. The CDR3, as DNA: TGCGCCAGCAGACCTTCGGACAGGATGAACACCGGGGAGCTGTTTTTT. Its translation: CASRPSDRMNTGELFF.

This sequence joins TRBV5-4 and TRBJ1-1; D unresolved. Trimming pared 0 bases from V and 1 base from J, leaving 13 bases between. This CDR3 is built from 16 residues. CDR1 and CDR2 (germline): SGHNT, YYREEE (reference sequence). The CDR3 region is CASSLGAKGRNTEAFF. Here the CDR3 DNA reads TGTGCCAGCAGCTTGGGGGCGAAAGGAAGGAACACTGAAGCTTTCTTT.

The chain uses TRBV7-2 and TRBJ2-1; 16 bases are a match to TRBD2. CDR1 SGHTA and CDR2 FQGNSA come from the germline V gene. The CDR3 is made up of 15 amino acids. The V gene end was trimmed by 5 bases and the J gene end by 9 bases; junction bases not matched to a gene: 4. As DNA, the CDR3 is TGTGCCAGCAGCCCGGGACTAGCGGGAGGGAGTGAGCAGTTCTTC. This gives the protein CASSPGLAGGSEQFF.

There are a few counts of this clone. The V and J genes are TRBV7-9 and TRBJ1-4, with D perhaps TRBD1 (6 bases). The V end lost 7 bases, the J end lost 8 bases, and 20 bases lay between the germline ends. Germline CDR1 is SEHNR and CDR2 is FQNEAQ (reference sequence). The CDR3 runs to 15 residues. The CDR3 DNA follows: TGTGCCAGCACGGCTCGGGGGGCGGTTGTGGAAAAACTGTTTTTT. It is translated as CASTARGAVVEKLFF.

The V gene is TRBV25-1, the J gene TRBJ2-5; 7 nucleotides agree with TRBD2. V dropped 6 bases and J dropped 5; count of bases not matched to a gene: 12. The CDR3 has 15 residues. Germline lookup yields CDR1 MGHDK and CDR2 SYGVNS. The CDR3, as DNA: TGTGCCAGCAGCACGCCCCGACTAGCAGTGGAGACCCAGTACTTC. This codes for CASSTPRLAVETQYF.

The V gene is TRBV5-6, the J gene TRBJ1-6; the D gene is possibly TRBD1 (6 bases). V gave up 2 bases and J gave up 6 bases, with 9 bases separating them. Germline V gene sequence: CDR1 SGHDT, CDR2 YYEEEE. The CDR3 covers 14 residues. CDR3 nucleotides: TGTGCCAGCAGCTTTGGACAGATTAATTCACCCCTCCACTTT. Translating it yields CASSFGQINSPLHF.

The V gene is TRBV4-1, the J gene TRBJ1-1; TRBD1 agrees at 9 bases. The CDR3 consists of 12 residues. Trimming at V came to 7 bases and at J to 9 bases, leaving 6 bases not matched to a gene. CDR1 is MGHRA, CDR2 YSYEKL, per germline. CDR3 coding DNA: TGCGCCAGCAACACCGACAGGGGGAAAGCTTTCTTT. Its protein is CASNTDRGKAFF.

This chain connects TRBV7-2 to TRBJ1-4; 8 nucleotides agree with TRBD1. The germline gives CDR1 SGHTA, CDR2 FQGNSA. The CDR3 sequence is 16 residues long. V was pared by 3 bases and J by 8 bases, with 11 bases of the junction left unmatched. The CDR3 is CASSFSLRGQGEKLFF. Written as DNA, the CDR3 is TGTGCCAGCAGCTTTTCACTCAGGGGGCAGGGAGAAAAACTGTTTTTT.

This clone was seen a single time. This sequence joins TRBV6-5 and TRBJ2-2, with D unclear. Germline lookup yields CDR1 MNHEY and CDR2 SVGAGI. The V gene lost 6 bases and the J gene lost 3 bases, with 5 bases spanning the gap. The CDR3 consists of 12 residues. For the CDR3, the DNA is TGTGCCAGCAGCTCCTACACCGGGGAGCTGTTTTTT. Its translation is CASSSYTGELFF.

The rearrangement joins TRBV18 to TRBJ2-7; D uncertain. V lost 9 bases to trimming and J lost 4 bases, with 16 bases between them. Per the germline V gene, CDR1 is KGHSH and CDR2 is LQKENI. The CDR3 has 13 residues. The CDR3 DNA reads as TGTGCCAGTCGCCGCGATGGGCCTTACGAGCAGTACTTC. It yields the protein CASRRDGPYEQYF.

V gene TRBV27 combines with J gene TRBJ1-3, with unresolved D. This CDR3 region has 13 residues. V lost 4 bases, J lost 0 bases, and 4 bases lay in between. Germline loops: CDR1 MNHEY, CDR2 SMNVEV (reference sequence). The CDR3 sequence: CASSSVSGNTIYF. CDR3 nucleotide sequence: TGTGCCAGCAGTTCAGTCTCTGGAAACACCATATATTTT.

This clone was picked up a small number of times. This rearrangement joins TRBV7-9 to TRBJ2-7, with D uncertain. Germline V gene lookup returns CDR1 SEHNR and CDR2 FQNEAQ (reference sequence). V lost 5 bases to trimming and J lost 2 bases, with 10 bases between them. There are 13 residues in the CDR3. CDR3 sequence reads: CASSQINAYEQYF. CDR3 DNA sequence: TGTGCCAGCAGCCAGATCAACGCCTACGAGCAGTACTTC.

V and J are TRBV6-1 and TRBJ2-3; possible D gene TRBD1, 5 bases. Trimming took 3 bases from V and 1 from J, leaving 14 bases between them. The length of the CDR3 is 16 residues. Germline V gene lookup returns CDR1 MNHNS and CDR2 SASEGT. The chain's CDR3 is CASSESRGFGTDTQYF. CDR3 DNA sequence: TGTGCCAGCAGTGAGAGTAGGGGTTTTGGCACAGATACGCAGTATTTT.

CDR3 sequence: CASSLLQGEQYF. The DNA for the CDR3 is TGTGCCAGCAGTCTGTTACAGGGCGAGCAGTACTTC. The V gene is TRBV28, the J gene TRBJ2-7, with a possible D match to TRBD1 (6 bases). The CDR3 has 12 amino acids. Germline V gene lookup returns CDR1 MDHEN and CDR2 SYDVKM. V was pared by 5 bases and J by 6 bases, with 11 bases between.